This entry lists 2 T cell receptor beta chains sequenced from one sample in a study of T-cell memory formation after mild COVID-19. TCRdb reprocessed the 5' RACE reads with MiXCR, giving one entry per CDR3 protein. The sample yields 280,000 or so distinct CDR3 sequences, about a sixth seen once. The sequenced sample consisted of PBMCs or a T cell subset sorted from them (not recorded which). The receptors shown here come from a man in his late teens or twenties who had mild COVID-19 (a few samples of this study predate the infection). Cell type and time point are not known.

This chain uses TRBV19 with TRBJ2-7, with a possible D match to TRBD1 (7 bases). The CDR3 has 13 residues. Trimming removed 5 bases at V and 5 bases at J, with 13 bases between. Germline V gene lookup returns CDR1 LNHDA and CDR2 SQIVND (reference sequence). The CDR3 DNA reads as TGTGCCAGTAGTCCAGGGGGGTCCGACGAGCAGTACGTC. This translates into CASSPGGSDEQYV.

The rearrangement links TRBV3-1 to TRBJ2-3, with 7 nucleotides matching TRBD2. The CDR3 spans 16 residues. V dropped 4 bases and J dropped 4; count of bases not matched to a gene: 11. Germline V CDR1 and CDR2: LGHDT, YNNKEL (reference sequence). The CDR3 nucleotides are TGTGCCAGCAGCCCTACCAGAGCGGGGAGGTCAGATACGCAGTATTTT. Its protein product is CASSPTRAGRSDTQYF.